This TCR beta chain is from a study of shared clonotypes between healthy human individuals (dated by TCRdb to about 2020). In terms of the full investigation: A couple of women and a few men aged 18 to 49 years were included in the cohort. Between about 0.8 and 9 billion PBMCs per donor were obtained by leukapheresis. For each donor, three plates each were used for CD4 naive and CD4 memory, two plates were used for CD8 naive, and one plate was used for CD8 memory. To estimate repertoire size and how much clonotypes are shared between individuals, the study performed deep sequencing of blood TCR repertoires from five healthy adults. To increase sequencing depth and limit assay-specific biases, different laboratories used diverse techniques to prepare libraries and sequence TCR repertoires. Paper-wide results and their limitations: Because the study included only a small number of donors, the genetic and exposure-history diversity represented was limited. Sampling was restricted to blood, and TCR repertoires in tissues likely differ from the TCR repertoires found in blood. Estimated clonotype richness was generally larger for naive than for memory subsets. Incomplete sequencing was indicated by rarefaction of sorted-subset datasets, despite the large sequencing depth. Compared with non-shared clonotypes, clonotypes shared by all four sorted-subset donors had higher generation probabilities. Around 5.4% of naive CD4, 3.5% of naive CD8, 2% to 2.5% of memory CD4, and roughly 0.4% of memory CD8 clonotypes were shared across several donors. Based on pairwise subsampling, the degree of clonotype sharing among donors was expected to be affected by sequencing depth.

A word on this clone: This clone's antigen is unknown. The sample holds no much larger clone one base away, and base qualities are not on file.

Using the deep immunoSEQ assay, TCR CDR3 regions were amplified from genomic DNA by multiplex PCR. Genomic DNA extracted from each cell subset was distributed evenly over all wells of several immunoSEQ 96-well plates, and each plate served as one replicate. For sorted subsets, each replicate PCR was loaded with about 200 ng genomic DNA, equivalent to some 27,000 T cell genomes. The purified libraries were quantified using a Qubit 3.0 fluorometer, sized with a Bioanalyzer 2100, and then quantified again using the KAPA Library Quantification kit. A separate single-read 150-cycle Illumina NextSeq 550 flow cell was used to sequence each immunoSEQ 96-well plate. Per the original workflow: Because the immunoSEQ output held only junctional sequences and lacked quality scores, the filtering could not match the filtering applied to full-length reads. Sequences were annotated with PyIR, a Python wrapper for IgBLAST v1.9, using IMGT germline references to assign V/J genes and CDR3. Any read was removed if the V/J assignment was weak (E-value above 1e-6), the CDR3 was missing, or the read contained stop codons, out-of-frame junctions, or ambiguous translated residues. A V3J clonotype was defined by an identical inferred V gene, J gene, and CDR3 amino acid sequence. Percentage overlap between repertoires was computed as shared unique clonotypes divided by the size of the smaller repertoire. Richness of each repertoire was evaluated using RTK rarefaction, the Chao1 estimator, and Recon v2.1 estimates of unobserved clonotypes. Generation probabilities for all TCRbeta clonotypes obtained by the gDNA method from a handful of donors were computed using OLGA. Entries here come from immuneACCESS through TCRdb and include only in-frame sequences with V and J called. Some clones fail to appear in such tables; in the studies checked, an unresolved V gene covers under half of the shortfall, and the cause of the remainder is unknown. That table furnishes V, J and clone size, whereas the DNA furnished D and trimming. This sample gives over a million clones in total; about 84% of them show up just once. The ten largest clones represent about 0.52% of the sample.

V is cut back by 4 bases and J by 2 bases, with 4 bases in the junction unmatched. The germline V gene supplies CDR1 SNHLY and CDR2 FYNNEI. The CDR3 covers 16 residues, taking in both the cysteine and the phenylalanine. The kept DNA is CDR3 alone, 48 bases in frame from the first base. The donors were healthy, HIV-negative adults with no recently reported acute infections or vaccinations. All donors were Caucasian adults living in Nashville, Tennessee, USA. Magnetic negative selection was used to enrich CD4+ T cells, after which naive cells were positively selected on CD45RA and the negative fraction became the memory subset. After blood collection by leukapheresis, PBMCs were isolated using Ficoll-Histopaque density gradient centrifugation and then cryopreserved in the vapor phase of liquid nitrogen. Purity and quantity of every magnetically sorted T cell population were checked by analytical flow cytometry. Genomic DNA was isolated from every sorted fraction and measured by UV absorbance on a Nanodrop 2000c.

The chain joins TRBV2 to TRBJ2-7; TRBD2 matches 14 bases in the middle. The receptor comes from a man aged 18 to 30 in good health. Some clones in this sample may be carry-over from other donors' samples. The specimen was memory CD4+ T cells from PBMCs. What this sample's cell subset or site label stands for: CD45RA-negative fraction. The nucleotides read TGTGCCAGCAGTGCCCCGGGACTAGCGGGAGCCTACGAGCAGTACTTC. This sequence encodes CASSAPGLAGAYEQYF.